The 13 T cell receptor beta chains below come from one sample, sequenced in a study of blood T cell repertoires in COVID-19. Some clones are missing from TCRdb's copy, which holds only in-frame ones; the method was immunoSEQ multiplex PCR. The table records some 190,000 clones, 65% to 80% of them present only once. Material: PBMCs or T cells enriched from blood (not recorded which). These receptors all stem from a woman between 50 and 59 years old with acute COVID-19.

The chain couples TRBV2 to TRBJ1-1; 7 positions agree with TRBD1. J lost 3 bases, V lost 10 bases, and 14 bases had no gene match. The CDR3 contains 15 residues. The germline V gene has CDR1 SNHLY and CDR2 FYNNEI. As DNA, the CDR3 is TGTGCCATCCTAAGTCTCAGGGGGGCAGACACTGAAGCTTTCTTT. Its translation is CAILSLRGADTEAFF.

This clone has a count of ten or more. V usage is TRBV18 and J usage is TRBJ1-1; tentatively, D is TRBD1 (5 bases). V shed 6 bases and J shed 11 bases, with 19 bases lying between them. The CDR3 contains 13 residues. Germline V gene sequence: CDR1 KGHSH, CDR2 LQKENI. The CDR3 here is CASSLQANSMAFF. Here the CDR3 DNA reads TGTGCCAGCTCCCTACAGGCTAATTCGATGGCTTTCTTT.

The gene calls are TRBV28 and TRBJ1-5; no clear D gene. The CDR3 is made up of 11 amino acids. Trimming removed 6 bases from V and 10 bases from J, with 10 bases in between. Germline CDR1 and CDR2: MDHEN and SYDVKM. CDR3 amino acids: CASSLDFPQHF. Here the CDR3 DNA reads TGTGCCAGCAGCCTGGACTTTCCCCAGCATTTT.

The rearrangement links TRBV7-2 to TRBJ1-3; 9 positions match TRBD1. Germline-derived CDR1 and CDR2 are SGHTA and FQGNSA. The CDR3 is 15 residues long. Trimming at V came to 5 bases and at J to 4 bases, leaving 6 bases not matched to a gene. The chain's CDR3 is CASSDRTGAGNTIYF. DNA for the CDR3: TGTGCCAGCAGCGATCGGACAGGGGCAGGAAACACCATATATTTT.

The chain joins TRBV25-1 to TRBJ1-2; no clear D gene. Trimming pared 1 base from V and 2 bases from J, leaving 8 bases between. Germline assignment: CDR1 MGHDK and CDR2 SYGVNS. The CDR3 spans 14 residues. CDR3 sequence: CASSEFGRNYGYTF. For the CDR3, the DNA is TGTGCCAGCAGTGAATTTGGGAGAAACTATGGCTACACCTTC.

The chain joins TRBV7-8 to TRBJ1-2; no reliable D call. Per the germline V gene, CDR1 is SGHVS and CDR2 is FQNEAQ. V was trimmed by 2 bases and J by 5 bases, leaving 9 bases between them. The CDR3 sequence is 13 residues long. The CDR3 DNA reads as TGTGCCAGCAGCTTAACACCTTCTTATGGCTACACCTTC. Protein product: CASSLTPSYGYTF. Full variable domain (remainder filled in from reference TRBV7-8 and TRBJ1-2): GAGVSQSPRYKVAKRGQDVALRCDPISGHVSLFWYQQALGQGPEFLTYFQNEAQLDKSGLPSDRFFAERPEGSVSTLKIQRTQQEDSAVYLCASSLTPSYGYTFGSGTRLTVV.

The chain joins TRBV3-1 (or the pseudogene TRBV3-2) to TRBJ2-2; 11 bases map to TRBD1. Germline assignment: CDR1 LGHDT and CDR2 YNNKEL (reference sequence). The CDR3 consists of 16 residues. V lost 4 bases to trimming and J lost 4 bases; unmatched junction nucleotides: 5. Here the CDR3 reads CASSPRDRGGTGELFF. In DNA form, the CDR3 reads TGTGCCAGCAGCCCCCGGGACAGGGGGGGCACCGGGGAGCTGTTTTTT.

This clone appeared a few times. This chain uses TRBV5-6 with TRBJ1-2, with 11 bases identical to TRBD1. The junction had 9 bases not matched to a gene; V was cut back by 4 bases and J by 7 bases. The CDR3 totals 15 residues. Germline loops: CDR1 SGHDT, CDR2 YYEEEE. CDR3 nucleotide sequence: TGTGCCAGCAGCCGAACCGGGACAGGGGGTTTTGGCTACACCTTC. Translation gives CASSRTGTGGFGYTF.

The rearrangement links TRBV3-1 (or the pseudogene TRBV3-2) to TRBJ1-5; D gene uncertain. In germline, CDR1 is LGHDT, CDR2 YNNKEL (reference sequence). V lost 8 bases, J lost 2 bases, and 10 bases lay in between. The CDR3 sequence is 13 residues long. The CDR3 region is CASSHSGNQPQHF. In DNA form, the CDR3 reads TGTGCCAGCTCGCATTCGGGCAATCAGCCCCAGCATTTT.

This chain joins TRBV2 and TRBJ1-3; D uncertain. Germline CDR1 reads SNHLY; CDR2 reads FYNNEI. Deletions cut 1 base from V and 5 bases from J, with 21 bases between. This CDR3 spans 18 amino acids. The CDR3 spells CASSEEGLTRPFRNTIYF. The CDR3 nucleotides read TGTGCCAGCAGTGAAGAGGGATTGACTAGGCCGTTCCGAAACACCATATATTTT.

The rearrangement uses TRBV4-1 and TRBJ1-6; D gene uncertain. V gave up 1 base and J gave up 3 bases, with 10 bases separating them. The V gene's germline CDR1 is MGHRA and CDR2 YSYEKL. This CDR3 is built from 16 residues. CDR3 sequence: CASSQGAKSYNSPLHF. DNA for the CDR3: TGCGCCAGCAGCCAAGGTGCAAAGAGCTATAATTCACCCCTCCACTTT.

The chain uses TRBV28 and TRBJ1-4; tentative D call: TRBD1 (5 bases). V gave up 5 bases and J gave up 4 bases, with 14 bases separating them. CDR1 and CDR2 (germline): MDHEN, SYDVKM. The CDR3 runs to 15 residues. CDR3 coding DNA: TGTGCCAGCAGTCTTGCGGGGGGGTTTAATGAAAAACTGTTTTTT. Protein product: CASSLAGGFNEKLFF.

There are a few counts of this clone. Other DNA sequences within the sample encode an identical CDR3. The V gene is TRBV27, the J gene TRBJ1-5, with 10 bases matching TRBD1. The trim removed 4 bases at V and 4 bases at J, leaving 7 bases unmatched. This CDR3 has 16 residues. Germline CDR1 MNHEY, CDR2 SMNVEV (reference sequence). The DNA of the CDR3 is TGTGCCAGCAGTTCTGGGACAGGGGTCGGGAATCAGCCCCAGCATTTT. It specifies CASSSGTGVGNQPQHF.